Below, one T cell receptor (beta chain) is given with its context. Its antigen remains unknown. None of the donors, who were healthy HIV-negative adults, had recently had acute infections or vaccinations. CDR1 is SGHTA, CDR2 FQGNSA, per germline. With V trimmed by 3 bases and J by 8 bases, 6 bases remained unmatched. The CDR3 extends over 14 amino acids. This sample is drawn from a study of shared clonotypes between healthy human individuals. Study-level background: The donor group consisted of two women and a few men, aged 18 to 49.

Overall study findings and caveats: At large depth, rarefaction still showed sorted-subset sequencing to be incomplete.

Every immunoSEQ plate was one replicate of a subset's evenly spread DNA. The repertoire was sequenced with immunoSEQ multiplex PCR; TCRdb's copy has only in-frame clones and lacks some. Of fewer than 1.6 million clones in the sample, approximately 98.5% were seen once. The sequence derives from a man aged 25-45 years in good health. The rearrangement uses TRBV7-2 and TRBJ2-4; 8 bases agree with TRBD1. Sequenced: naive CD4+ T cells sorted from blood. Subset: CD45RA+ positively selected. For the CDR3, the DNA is TGTGCCAGCAGCTTGCTACCGGGACAGGACATTCAGTACTTC. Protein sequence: CASSLLPGQDIQYF.